The clone carrying this TCR beta chain was recorded at least ten times. Its antigen is still unknown. This specimen comes from a study of CD8 T cells in ankylosing spondylitis. The study, taken as a whole, reports: Clones tied to disease were said to be significantly enriched in matched ankylosing spondylitis synovial fluid. Existing reports had already noted some motif variants in reactive arthritis synovial fluid and blood.

Trimming removed 5 bases from V and 2 bases from J; junction bases left unmatched: 6. This CDR3 contains 16 residues. Germline V gene lookup returns CDR1 LNHDA and CDR2 SQIVND (reference sequence). Quantitative 5'-RACE with molecular barcodes was used to make the TCR beta libraries. From the 5' RACE reads, TCRdb called clonotypes with MiXCR, one entry per CDR3 protein. This table has roughly 120,000 distinct CDR3 sequences, about 6.5% appearing once. The clonotype originates from a male donor with ankylosing spondylitis or in good health (not recorded which). This chain connects TRBV19 to TRBJ2-6, with 7 bases lining up with TRBD2. What was sequenced was blood, either unsorted or a sorted T cell fraction (not recorded which). The CDR3 DNA is TGTGCCAGTAGTGCCCCGGGGGGAACTGGGGCCAACGTCCTGACTTTC. This encodes CASSAPGGTGANVLTF.